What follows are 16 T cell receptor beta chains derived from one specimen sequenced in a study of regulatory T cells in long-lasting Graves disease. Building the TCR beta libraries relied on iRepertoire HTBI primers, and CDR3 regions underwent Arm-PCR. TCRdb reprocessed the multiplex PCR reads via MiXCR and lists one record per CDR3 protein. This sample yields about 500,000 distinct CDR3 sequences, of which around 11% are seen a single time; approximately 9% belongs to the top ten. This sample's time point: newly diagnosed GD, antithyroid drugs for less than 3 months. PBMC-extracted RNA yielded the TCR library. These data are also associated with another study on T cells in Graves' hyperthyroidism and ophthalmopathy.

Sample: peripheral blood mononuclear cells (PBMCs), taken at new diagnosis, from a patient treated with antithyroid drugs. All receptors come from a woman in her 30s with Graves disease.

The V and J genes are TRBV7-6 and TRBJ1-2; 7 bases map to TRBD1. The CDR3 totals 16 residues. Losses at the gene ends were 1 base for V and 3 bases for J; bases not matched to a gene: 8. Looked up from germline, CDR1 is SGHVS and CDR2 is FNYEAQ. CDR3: CASSLVGTANYYGYTF. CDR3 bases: TGTGCCAGCAGCTTAGTGGGGACAGCAAATTACTATGGCTACACCTTC.

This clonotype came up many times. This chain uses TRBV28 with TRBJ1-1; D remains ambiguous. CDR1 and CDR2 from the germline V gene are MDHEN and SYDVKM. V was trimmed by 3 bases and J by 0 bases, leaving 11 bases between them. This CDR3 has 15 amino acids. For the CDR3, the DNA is TGTGCCAGCAGTTTCCCGAGTCTTATGAACACTGAAGCTTTCTTT. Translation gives CASSFPSLMNTEAFF.

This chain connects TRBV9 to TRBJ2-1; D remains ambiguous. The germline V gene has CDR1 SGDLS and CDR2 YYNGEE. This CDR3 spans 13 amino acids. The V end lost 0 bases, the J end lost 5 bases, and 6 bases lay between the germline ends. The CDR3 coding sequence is TGTGCCAGCAGCGTAGATTGGAACAATGAGCAGTTCTTC. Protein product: CASSVDWNNEQFF.

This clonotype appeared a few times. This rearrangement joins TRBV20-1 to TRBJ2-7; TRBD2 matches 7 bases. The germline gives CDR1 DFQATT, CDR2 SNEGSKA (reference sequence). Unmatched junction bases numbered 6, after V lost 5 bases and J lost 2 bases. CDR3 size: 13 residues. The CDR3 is CSAAPSGPYEQYF. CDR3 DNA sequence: TGCAGTGCTGCACCTAGCGGCCCCTACGAGCAGTACTTC.

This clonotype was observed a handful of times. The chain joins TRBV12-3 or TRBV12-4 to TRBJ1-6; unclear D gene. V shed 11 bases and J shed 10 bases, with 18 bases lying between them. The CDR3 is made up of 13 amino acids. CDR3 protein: CASRALAGSPLHF. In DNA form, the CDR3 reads TGTGCCTCGAGGGCCCTAGCCGGCTCACCCCTCCACTTT.

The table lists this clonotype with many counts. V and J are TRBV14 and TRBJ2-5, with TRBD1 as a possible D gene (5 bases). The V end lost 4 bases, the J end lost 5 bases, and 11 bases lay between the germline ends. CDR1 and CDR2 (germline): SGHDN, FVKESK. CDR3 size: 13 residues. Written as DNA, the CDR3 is TGTGCCAGCAGCCCGAGACAGAGGGAGACCCAGTACTTC. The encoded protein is CASSPRQRETQYF.

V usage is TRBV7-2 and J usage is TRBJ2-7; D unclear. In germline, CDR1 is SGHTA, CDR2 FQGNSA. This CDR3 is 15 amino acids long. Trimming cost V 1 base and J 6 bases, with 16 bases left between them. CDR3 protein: CASSLGAAGRSEQYF. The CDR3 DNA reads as TGTGCCAGCAGCTTAGGGGCCGCAGGCAGGAGCGAGCAGTACTTC. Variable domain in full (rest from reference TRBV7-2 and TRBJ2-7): GAGVSQSPSNKVTEKGKDVELRCDPISGHTALYWYRQSLGQGLEFLIYFQGNSAPDKSGLPSDRFSAERTGGSVSTLTIQRTQQEDSAVYLCASSLGAAGRSEQYFGPGTRLTVT.

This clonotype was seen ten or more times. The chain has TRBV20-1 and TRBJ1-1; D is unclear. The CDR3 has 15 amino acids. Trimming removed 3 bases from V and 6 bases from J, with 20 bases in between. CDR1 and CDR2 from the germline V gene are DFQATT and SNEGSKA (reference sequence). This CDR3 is CSASGSVSLGAEAFF. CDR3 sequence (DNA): TGCAGTGCTAGCGGTTCTGTCTCCCTTGGGGCTGAAGCTTTCTTT.

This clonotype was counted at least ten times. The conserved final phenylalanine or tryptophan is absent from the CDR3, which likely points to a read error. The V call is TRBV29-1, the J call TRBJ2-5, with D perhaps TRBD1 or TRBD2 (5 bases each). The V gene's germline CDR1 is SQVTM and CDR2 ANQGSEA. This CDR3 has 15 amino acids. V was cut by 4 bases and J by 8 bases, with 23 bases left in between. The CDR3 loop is CSVAKSFGTEGTQYS. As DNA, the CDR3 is TGCAGCGTTGCCAAGAGCTTCGGGACGGAAGGAACCCAGTACTCC.

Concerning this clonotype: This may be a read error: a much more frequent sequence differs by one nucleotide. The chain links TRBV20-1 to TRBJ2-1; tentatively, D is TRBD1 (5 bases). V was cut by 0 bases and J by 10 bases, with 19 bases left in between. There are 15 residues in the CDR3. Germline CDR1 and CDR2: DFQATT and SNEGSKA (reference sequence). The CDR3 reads CSARDPKGQGDEQFF. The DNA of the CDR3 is TGCAGTGCTAGAGATCCCAAGGGTCAGGGCGACGAGCAGTTCTTC.

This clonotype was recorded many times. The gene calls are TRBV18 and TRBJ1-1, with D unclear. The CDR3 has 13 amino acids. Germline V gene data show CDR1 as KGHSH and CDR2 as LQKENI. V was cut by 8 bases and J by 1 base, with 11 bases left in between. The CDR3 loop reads CASTREGNTEAFF. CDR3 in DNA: TGTGCCAGCACCCGGGAGGGGAACACTGAAGCTTTCTTT.

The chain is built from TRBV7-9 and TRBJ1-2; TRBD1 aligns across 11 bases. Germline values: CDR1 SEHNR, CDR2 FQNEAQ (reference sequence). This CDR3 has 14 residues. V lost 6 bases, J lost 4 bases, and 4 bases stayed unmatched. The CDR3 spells CASSRDRGVYGYTF. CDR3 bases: TGTGCCAGCAGTCGGGACAGGGGGGTCTATGGCTACACCTTC.

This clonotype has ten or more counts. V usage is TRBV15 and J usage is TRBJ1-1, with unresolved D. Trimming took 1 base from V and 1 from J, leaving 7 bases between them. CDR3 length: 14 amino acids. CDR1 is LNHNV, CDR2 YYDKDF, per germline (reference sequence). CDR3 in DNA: TGTGCCACCAGCAGAGGAGGGTCGAACACTGAAGCTTTCTTT. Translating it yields CATSRGGSNTEAFF. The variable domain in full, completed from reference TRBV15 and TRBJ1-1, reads DAMVIQNPRYQVTQFGKPVTLSCSQTLNHNVMYWYQQKSSQAPKLLFHYYDKDFNNEADTPDNFQSRRPNTSFCFLDIRSPGLGDTAMYLCATSRGGSNTEAFFGQGTRLTVV.

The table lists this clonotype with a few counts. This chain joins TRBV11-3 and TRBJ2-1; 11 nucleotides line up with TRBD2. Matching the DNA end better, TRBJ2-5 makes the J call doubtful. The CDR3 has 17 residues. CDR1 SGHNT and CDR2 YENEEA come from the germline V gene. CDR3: CASSLVSPLAGGETQYF. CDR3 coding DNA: TGTGCCAGCAGCTTGGTTTCCCCTTTAGCGGGAGGGGAGACCCAGTACTTC.

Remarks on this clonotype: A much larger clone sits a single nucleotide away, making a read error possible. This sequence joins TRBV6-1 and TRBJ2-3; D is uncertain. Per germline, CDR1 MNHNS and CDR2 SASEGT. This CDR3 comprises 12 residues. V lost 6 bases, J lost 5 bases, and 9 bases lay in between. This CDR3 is CASSTRRDTQYF. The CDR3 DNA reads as TGTGCCAGCAGCACCCGGAGAGATACGCAGTATTTT.

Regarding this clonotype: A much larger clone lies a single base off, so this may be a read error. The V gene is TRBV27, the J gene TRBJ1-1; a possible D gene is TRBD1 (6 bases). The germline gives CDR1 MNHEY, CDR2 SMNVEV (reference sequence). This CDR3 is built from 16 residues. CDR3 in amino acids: CASKTTPAGVGTETFF. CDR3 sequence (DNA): TGTGCCAGCAAAACAACGCCGGCAGGGGTGGGCACTGAAACTTTCTTT.